This TCR beta chain was sequenced for a study of control samples from healthy donors and cancer patients. This clone came up once. Sequencing was performed with immunoSEQ multiplex PCR; in TCRdb, only in-frame clones are kept and a portion is missing. The sample includes approximately 100,000 clones, about four fifths of them seen just once. CDR1 MGHRA and CDR2 YSYEKL come from the germline V gene. CDR3 length equals 16 residues. V was pared by 0 bases and J by 0 bases, with 12 bases between. The sequencing sample was made of blood. V and J are TRBV4-1 and TRBJ2-7; the D gene is possibly TRBD2 (7 bases). The origin of this receptor is a man in his 60s in good health. CDR3 protein: CASSQDRGGSSYEQYF. The CDR3 nucleotides read TGCGCCAGCAGCCAAGATAGGGGGGGAAGCTCCTACGAGCAGTACTTC.